This is a list of T cell receptor beta chains from one sample in a study of T cell repertoires in cytomegalovirus infection. MiXCR, applied by TCRdb to the reads, yields one record per CDR3 protein. Of around 310,000 distinct CDR3 sequences listed, 17% were seen once; the top ten hold about 11%. Sequenced: PBMCs. Receptors originate from a human donor in good health (CMV status not recorded). Some clones in this sample may be carry-over from other donors' samples. The CDR3 runs from the conserved cysteine through the conserved F or W. D genes are given only for firm matches. Clone size is stated in some rows and not others, as once, few, many or a class when expanded.

j_call v_call d_call clone_size cdr3_nt cdr3_aa
TRBJ1-1 TRBV15 - many TGTGCCACCAGCAGAGGTGGGGCCCCGAACACTGAAGCTTTCTTT CATSRGGAPNTEAFF
TRBJ2-5 TRBV7-9 TRBD1 - TGTGCCAGCAGCCCGACGACAGGGGATGAGGAAGAGACCCAGTACTTC CASSPTTGDEEETQYF
TRBJ2-5 TRBV12-3/TRBV12-4 - few TGTGCCAGCAGTTTTGGACAGACCCAAGAGACCCAGTACTTC CASSFGQTQETQYF
TRBJ2-6 TRBV19 - - TGTGCCAGTAGTGGGGGTCTGAGGAGCTCTGGGGCCAACGTCCTGACTTTC CASSGGLRSSGANVLTF
TRBJ2-6 TRBV4-1 - many TGCGCCAGCAGCCAACTATCCAGGGCCGCCTTCTCTGGGGCCAACGTCCTGACTTTC CASSQLSRAAFSGANVLTF
TRBJ1-1 TRBV5-8 - many TGTGCCAGCCCCTCAGGAGGGGGGGAAACTGAAGCTTTCTTT CASPSGGGETEAFF
TRBJ1-3 TRBV6-1 - - TGTGCCAGCAGGCTTGGCAGCCACTCTGGAAACACCATATATTTT CASRLGSHSGNTIYF
TRBJ2-5 TRBV5-4 - - TGTGCCAGCAGCTTACGACTGAACTCCGAAGAGACCCAGTACTTC CASSLRLNSEETQYF
TRBJ1-5 TRBV10-3 - - TGTGCCATCAGGGGGACTCAAGGACATGGTCAGCCCCAGCATTTT CAIRGTQGHGQPQHF
TRBJ1-2 TRBV11-2 - - TGTGCCAGCAGCCCCTCCAGGGTAGATGGCTACACCTTC CASSPSRVDGYTF
TRBJ1-4 TRBV7-9 - many TGTGCCAGCAGCCCCGGGCCAGATAATGAAAAACTGTTTTTT CASSPGPDNEKLFF
TRBJ2-7 TRBV25-1 TRBD1 - TGTGCCAGCAGTGAATATTTCGGGACAGCGAGCGAGCAGTACTTC CASSEYFGTASEQYF
TRBJ2-3 TRBV12-3/TRBV12-4 TRBD2 many TGTGCCAGCAGATTTACTAGCGGGGTAGAAGATACGCAGTATTTT CASRFTSGVEDTQYF
TRBJ2-7 TRBV7-2 - many TGTGCCAGCAGCTCCAACCGGGGGGCTCCGCTCTTC CASSSNRGAPLF
TRBJ2-1 TRBV5-1 - once TGCGCCAGCAGCCCACGAGACACATCCTACAATGAGCAGTTCTTC CASSPRDTSYNEQFF
TRBJ2-3 TRBV7-6 - - TGTGCCAGCAGCCTTACAGGGACCGCCACAGATACGCAGTATTTT CASSLTGTATDTQYF
TRBJ2-5 TRBV6-6 - - TGTGCCAGCAGTTACTCGAGGTCCCCTGGATGGGAGACCCAGTACTTC CASSYSRSPGWETQYF
TRBJ1-5 TRBV6-5 - - TGTGCCAGCAGTTACGGGGCAGACGGGCGGCCCCAGCATTTT CASSYGADGRPQHF